A single sample is the source of the 2 T cell receptor beta chains below, sequenced in a study of CD8 T cells in ankylosing spondylitis. The study, taken as a whole, reports: It appeared that ankylosing spondylitis blood was characterized by a TCR beta motif of several highly homologous variants.

These receptors lack a known antigen. TCRdb reprocessed the 5' RACE reads via MiXCR and lists one record per CDR3 protein. The sample holds 450,000 or so distinct CDR3 sequences, about 24% seen once. The sequencing input was blood, either unsorted or a sorted T cell fraction (not recorded which). The receptors stem from a male donor with ankylosing spondylitis.

The rearrangement joins TRBV11-2 to TRBJ2-3; 10 bases are a match to TRBD1. The J segment lost 4 bases and the V segment lost 5 bases, leaving 6 bases of the junction unmatched. Germline assignment: CDR1 SGHAT and CDR2 FQNNGV. This CDR3 is built from 15 residues. CDR3 coding DNA: TGTGCCAGCAGCCCGACCGGGACAGGGGCAGATACGCAGTATTTT. The encoded protein is CASSPTGTGADTQYF.

V is TRBV2 and J is TRBJ1-5; no definite D call. V lost 2 bases and J lost 0, with 8 bases in between. The CDR3 has 15 residues. Germline V gene data show CDR1 as SNHLY and CDR2 as FYNNEI. Here the CDR3 reads CASSEMGNSNQPQHF. The CDR3, as DNA: TGTGCCAGCAGTGAAATGGGGAATAGCAATCAGCCCCAGCATTTT.